This T cell receptor (beta chain) was sequenced during a study of shared clonotypes between healthy human individuals. The junction had 6 bases not matched to a gene; V was cut back by 7 bases and J by 6 bases. Germline V gives CDR1 ENHRY, CDR2 SYGVKD. The CDR3 has 16 residues. The table came from immunoSEQ multiplex PCR; TCRdb's copy has only in-frame clones and leaves some out. The table lists approximately 940,000 clones, 76% of them singletons, with roughly 1.5% in the top ten. Sequencing was carried out using memory CD4+ T cells sorted from blood. Subset reported: CD45RA-negative fraction. The clonotype was recovered from a man younger than 30 in good health. This rearrangement joins TRBV10-3 to TRBJ2-1, with 16 bases identical to TRBD2. CDR3 DNA sequence: TGTGCCATCACCAGGGGACTAGCGGGAGGGATCAATGAGCAGTTCTTC. Its translation is CAITRGLAGGINEQFF.